The next 21 T cell receptor beta chains were all read from a single sample in a study of CD8 T cells in ankylosing spondylitis. These receptors have no known antigen. TCRdb redid the calling of the 5' RACE reads with MiXCR, one entry per CDR3 protein. Of some 840,000 distinct CDR3 sequences in the sample, 10% to 15% were seen once. The study's findings and limits: Ankylosing spondylitis blood seemed to carry a telltale TCR beta motif made of about 8 highly homologous variants.

Sequencing was carried out using blood, either unsorted or a sorted T cell fraction (not recorded which). The source of these receptors is a male donor with ankylosing spondylitis.

The gene calls are TRBV7-2 and TRBJ1-6; no clear D. Germline V CDR1 and CDR2: SGHTA, FQGNSA. Trimming shortened V by 2 bases and J by 6 bases, and 8 bases separated the two germline ends. This CDR3 is 14 amino acids long. This chain's CDR3 is CASSLRPGNSPLHF. CDR3 nucleotide sequence: TGTGCCAGCAGCTTACGGCCTGGTAATTCACCCCTCCACTTT.

This chain uses TRBV6-4 with TRBJ1-4; the match to TRBD1 covers 7 bases. The J segment lost 3 bases and the V segment lost 7 bases, leaving 14 bases of the junction unmatched. Germline V gene data show CDR1 as MRHNA and CDR2 as SNTAGT. This CDR3 contains 17 residues. The CDR3 here is CASNALSRQGSNEKLFF. Written as DNA, the CDR3 is TGTGCCAGCAACGCTTTGAGCCGACAGGGTTCTAATGAAAAACTGTTTTTT.

The chain links TRBV7-2 to TRBJ1-5; D unclear. The V end lost 5 bases, the J end lost 4 bases, and 15 bases lay between the germline ends. The CDR3 length is 15 residues. The germline CDR1 and CDR2 sequences are SGHTA and FQGNSA. The CDR3 is CASSPPGISNQPQHF. CDR3 DNA: TGTGCCAGCAGCCCCCCTGGGATTTCTAATCAGCCCCAGCATTTT.

This clonotype was observed a handful of times. The V and J genes are TRBV24-1 and TRBJ2-1; 8 nucleotides agree with TRBD1. V was clipped by 3 bases and J by 8 bases; unmatched bases: 8. The length of the CDR3 is 15 residues. The germline CDR1 and CDR2 sequences are KGHDR and SFDVKD. Here the CDR3 reads CATSDLTGGHDEQFF. The CDR3 nucleotides are TGTGCCACCAGTGATCTAACAGGGGGGCACGATGAGCAGTTCTTC.

A few counts support this clonotype. V usage is TRBV10-1 and J usage is TRBJ2-3, with D possibly being TRBD1 or TRBD2 (5 bases each). Trimming removed 5 bases from V and 0 bases from J, with 15 bases in between. Germline CDR1 reads WNHNN; CDR2 reads SYGVQD (reference sequence). CDR3 length: 16 residues. The CDR3 sequence is CASSRRVGDSTDTQYF. DNA of the CDR3: TGCGCCAGCAGTCGGCGAGTGGGGGATAGCACAGATACGCAGTATTTT.

The chain carries TRBV5-1 and TRBJ2-2; either TRBD1 or TRBD2 may supply D (6 bases each). Germline V gene data show CDR1 as SGHRS and CDR2 as YFSETQ. This CDR3 contains 17 residues. Trimming pared 5 bases from V and 0 bases from J, leaving 17 bases between. This CDR3 is CASRSFGGRANTGELFF. Here the CDR3 DNA reads TGCGCCAGCAGATCTTTCGGGGGCCGGGCGAACACCGGGGAGCTGTTTTTT.

This clonotype was counted only a few times. The chain links TRBV6-5 to TRBJ1-1; D gene unclear. The germline V gene has CDR1 MNHEY and CDR2 SVGAGI. The CDR3 runs to 14 residues. Trimming removed 4 bases from V and 1 base from J, with 10 bases in between. CDR3 in DNA: TGTGCCAGCAGTTCCATCAGCCGGAACACTGAAGCTTTCTTT. It codes for CASSSISRNTEAFF.

The rearrangement links TRBV20-1 to TRBJ1-3; possible D gene TRBD1, 5 bases. The germline V gene has CDR1 DFQATT and CDR2 SNEGSKA (reference sequence). The length of the CDR3 is 15 residues. V was pared by 3 bases and J by 0 bases, with 12 bases between. In DNA form, the CDR3 reads TGCAGTGCTAGTATCGGGACGACCTCTGGAAACACCATATATTTT. Protein product: CSASIGTTSGNTIYF.

This clonotype has only a few counts. The CDR3 loop reads CASSSGALRRDYEQYF. The CDR3 DNA reads TGTGCCAGCAGCTCCGGGGCCCTCCGAAGGGACTACGAGCAGTACTTC. The chain has TRBV7-9 and TRBJ2-7; D is perhaps TRBD1 or TRBD2 (5 bases each). The CDR3 runs 16 residues. Trimming took 4 bases from V and 3 from J, leaving 19 bases between them. Germline V lookup: CDR1 SEHNR, CDR2 FQNEAQ (reference sequence).

Only a few counts were recorded for this clonotype. Written as DNA, the CDR3 is TGCAGTACACAGGCTATGAACAATCAGCCCCAGCATTTT. This gives the protein CSTQAMNNQPQHF. The chain carries TRBV20-1 and TRBJ1-5; D may be TRBD1 (5 bases). Trimming removed 8 bases at V and 3 bases at J, with 14 bases between. The CDR3 has 13 residues. Germline V CDR1 and CDR2: DFQATT, SNEGSKA (reference sequence).

The genes are TRBV20-1 and TRBJ2-5; D remains ambiguous. The CDR3 runs to 12 residues. The germline gives CDR1 DFQATT, CDR2 SNEGSKA (reference sequence). Trimming removed 3 bases from V and 4 bases from J, with 9 bases in between. The chain's CDR3 is CSASQRVETQYF. The DNA for the CDR3 is TGCAGTGCTAGCCAAAGGGTAGAGACCCAGTACTTC.

The CDR3 reads CSARDIPVSPLHF. The CDR3 bases are TGCAGTGCTAGAGATATTCCAGTTTCACCCCTCCACTTT. The chain combines TRBV20-1 with TRBJ1-6; D remains unclear. The CDR3 covers 13 residues. V was shortened by 0 bases and J by 9 bases, with 9 bases between the two germline ends. Germline-derived CDR1 and CDR2 are DFQATT and SNEGSKA (reference sequence).

This clonotype was picked up many times. J is TRBJ1-2 and V is TRBV12-3 or TRBV12-4; the D gene is possibly TRBD1 (6 bases). V gave up 2 bases and J gave up 0 bases, with 13 bases separating them. CDR3 size: 16 residues. The CDR3 is CASSLRGALANYGYTF. CDR3 nucleotide sequence: TGTGCCAGCAGTTTACGGGGGGCCTTAGCTAACTATGGCTACACCTTC.

This clonotype has a handful of counts. This rearrangement joins TRBV4-2 to TRBJ2-3, with D hard to call. V lost 0 bases to trimming and J lost 4 bases, with 11 bases between them. The CDR3 extends over 15 amino acids. Germline-derived CDR1 and CDR2 are LGHNA and YNFKEQ. The CDR3 nucleotides read TGTGCCAGCAGCCAAGATGCACTAATCTCAGATACGCAGTATTTT. Residues: CASSQDALISDTQYF.

The CDR3 nucleotides read TGTGCCAGCAGCCCTCAGCGCACGTGCAATGAGCAGTTCTTC. Its protein is CASSPQRTCNEQFF. This chain uses TRBV7-2 with TRBJ2-1; D is unresolved. Germline assignment: CDR1 SGHTA and CDR2 FQGNSA. Trimming removed 5 bases at V and 6 bases at J, with 14 bases between. This CDR3 spans 14 amino acids.

This CDR3 is CASSQGTSVPDEQFF. CDR3 bases: TGCGCCAGCAGCCAGGGGACTAGCGTACCCGATGAGCAGTTCTTC. V is TRBV4-3 and J is TRBJ2-1; 10 nucleotides match TRBD2. The germline V gene encodes CDR1 LGHNA and CDR2 YSLEER. J lost 8 bases, V lost 3 bases, and 7 bases had no gene match. CDR3 length: 15 amino acids.

This clonotype was counted between two and nine times. The chain joins TRBV20-1 to TRBJ2-3, with 7 bases identical to TRBD2. The V gene's germline CDR1 is DFQATT and CDR2 SNEGSKA (reference sequence). V shed 5 bases and J 1 base; nucleotides not matched to a gene: 9. The CDR3 has 15 amino acids. CDR3 coding DNA: TGCAGTGCTCCCTTTGCCAGCGGGGGCACAGATACGCAGTATTTT. Translating it yields CSAPFASGGTDTQYF.

This clonotype has only a few counts. J is TRBJ2-7 and V is TRBV10-3, with D possibly called TRBD1 or TRBD2 (5 bases each). Germline CDR1 is ENHRY and CDR2 is SYGVKD. V was shortened by 6 bases and J by 3 bases, with 15 bases between the two germline ends. The CDR3 has 14 amino acids. The CDR3 sequence is CAISSPGRLYEQYF. DNA of the CDR3: TGTGCCATCAGCTCTCCGGGACGCCTCTACGAGCAGTACTTC.

The rearrangement joins TRBV12-3 or TRBV12-4 to TRBJ2-1; possibly TRBD2 for D (6 bases). This CDR3 region has 14 residues. V lost 5 bases and J 1 base, leaving 9 bases between the germline ends. This CDR3 reads CASSGDFSYNEQFF. DNA for the CDR3: TGTGCCAGCAGTGGGGACTTTTCCTACAATGAGCAGTTCTTC.

The chain couples TRBV12-3 or TRBV12-4 to TRBJ2-3; D remains unclear. This CDR3 region has 14 residues. Trimming removed 5 bases at V and 3 bases at J, with 12 bases between. CDR3 nucleotides: TGTGCCAGCAGTCGGAGATTGGGAACAGATACGCAGTATTTT. It translates to CASSRRLGTDTQYF.

This sequence joins TRBV24-1 and TRBJ2-5; weak D call: TRBD1 (6 bases). The CDR3 sequence is 14 residues long. Germline CDR1 and CDR2: KGHDR and SFDVKD. Trimming removed 9 bases at V and 2 bases at J, with 15 bases between. The CDR3 DNA reads as TGTGCCACCGGGGGCCCAGGGCGGCAAGAGACCCAGTACTTC. It encodes CATGGPGRQETQYF.